This T cell receptor beta chain appears in the sequencing data of a study of blood T cell repertoires in COVID-19. Study summary: The United States, Italy and Spain provided the acute and convalescent COVID-19 samples. Sources were T cells, B-cell-depleted T cells, or PBMCs; the material itself was cDNA or gDNA.

Original analysis: For nucleated cells, counts were estimated from reference gene primer amplification. Sequenced by immunoSEQ multiplex PCR; TCRdb stores in-frame clones only, minus some. That table furnishes V, J and clone size, whereas the DNA furnished D and trimming. Of 650,000 to 800,000 clones in the sample, 70% to 90% were seen once. V was pared by 1 base and J by 2 bases, with 16 bases between. The CDR3 runs 17 residues. CDR1 LNHDA and CDR2 SQIVND come from the germline V gene (reference sequence). The genes are TRBV19 and TRBJ2-3, with a tentative D call TRBD2 (6 bases). Sequencing was carried out using peripheral blood. The sequence was obtained from a woman in her late teens or twenties with acute or convalescent COVID-19. The CDR3 DNA is TGTGCCAGTAGTATAGGGCTAGCGACCCCCTACACAGATACGCAGTATTTT. Its translation: CASSIGLATPYTDTQYF.